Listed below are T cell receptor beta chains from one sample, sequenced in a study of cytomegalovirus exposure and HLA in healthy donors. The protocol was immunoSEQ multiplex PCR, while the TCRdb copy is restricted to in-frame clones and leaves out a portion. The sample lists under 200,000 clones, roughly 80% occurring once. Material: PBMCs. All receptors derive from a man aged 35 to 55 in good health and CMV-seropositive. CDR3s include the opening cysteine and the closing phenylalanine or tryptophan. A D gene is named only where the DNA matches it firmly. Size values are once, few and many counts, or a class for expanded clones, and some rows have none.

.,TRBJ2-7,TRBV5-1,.,CASSLGGTPSSYEQYF,TGCGCCAGCAGCTTGGGGGGGACACCGAGCTCCTACGAGCAGTACTTC
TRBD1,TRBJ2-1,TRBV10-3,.,CAITLGQGDNEQFF,TGTGCCATCACCCTGGGACAGGGAGACAATGAGCAGTTCTTC
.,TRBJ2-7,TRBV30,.,CAWSVIQGGGQYF,TGTGCCTGGAGTGTAATACAAGGGGGTGGGCAGTACTTC
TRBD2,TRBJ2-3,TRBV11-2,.,CASSPTSGGPDTQYF,TGTGCCAGCAGTCCGACTAGCGGGGGGCCAGATACGCAGTATTTT
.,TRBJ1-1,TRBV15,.,CATSRDGGAGSQAFF,TGTGCCACCAGCAGAGATGGGGGGGCAGGGTCGCAAGCTTTCTTT
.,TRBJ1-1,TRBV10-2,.,CASSQIREGAEAFF,TGCGCCAGCAGCCAAATCCGGGAAGGCGCTGAAGCTTTCTTT
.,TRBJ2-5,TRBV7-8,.,CASSQQETQYF,TGTGCCAGCAGCCAGCAAGAGACCCAGTACTTC
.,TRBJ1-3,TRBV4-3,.,CASSQDATGGNTIYF,TGCGCCAGCAGCCAAGACGCGACAGGAGGAAACACCATATATTTT
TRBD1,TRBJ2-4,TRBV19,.,CASSLVTTGVDIQYF,TGTGCCAGTAGCTTAGTTACGACAGGGGTTGACATTCAGTACTTC
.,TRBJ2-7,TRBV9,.,CASSVAGVGYEQYF,TGTGCCAGCAGCGTAGCAGGGGTTGGCTACGAGCAGTACTTC
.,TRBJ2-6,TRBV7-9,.,CASSKDRPLTGANVLTF,TGTGCCAGCAGCAAAGACAGGCCCCTCACTGGGGCCAACGTCCTGACTTTC
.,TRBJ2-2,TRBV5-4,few,CASSWGHVNTGELFF,TGTGCCAGCAGCTGGGGACACGTAAACACCGGGGAGCTGTTTTTT
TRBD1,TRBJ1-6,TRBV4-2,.,CASSQDLRGRYSPLHF,TGTGCCAGCAGCCAAGATCTCAGGGGGAGGTATTCACCCCTCCACTTT
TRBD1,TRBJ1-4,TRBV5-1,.,CASSPGQGASNEKLFF,TGCGCCAGCAGCCCGGGACAGGGGGCGTCTAATGAAAAACTGTTTTTT
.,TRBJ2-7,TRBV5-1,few,CASSPLLPGVYEQYF,TGCGCCAGCAGCCCCCTCCTGCCGGGGGTATACGAGCAGTACTTC
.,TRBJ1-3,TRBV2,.,CASSLGDFRGNTIYF,TGTGCCAGCAGCCTAGGGGACTTCCGTGGAAACACCATATATTTT
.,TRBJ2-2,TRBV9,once,CASSEFNAAGELFF,TGTGCCAGCAGCGAATTTAACGCGGCCGGGGAGCTGTTTTTT
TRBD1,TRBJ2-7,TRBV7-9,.,CASKTSRDREAEQYF,TGTGCCAGCAAAACGTCTCGGGACAGGGAGGCCGAGCAGTACTTC
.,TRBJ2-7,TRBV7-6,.,CASSLASSYEQYF,TGTGCCAGCAGCTTAGCCTCCTCCTACGAGCAGTACTTC
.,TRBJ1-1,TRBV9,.,CASSGLRQNTEAFF,TGTGCCAGCAGCGGGCTCAGGCAGAACACTGAAGCTTTCTTT
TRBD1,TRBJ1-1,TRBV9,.,CASSTDREAEAFF,TGTGCCAGCAGCACGGACAGGGAAGCTGAAGCTTTCTTT
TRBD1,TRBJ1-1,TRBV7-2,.,CASSRGTGRVTEAFF,TGTGCCAGCAGCCGGGGGACAGGGAGGGTCACTGAAGCTTTCTTT
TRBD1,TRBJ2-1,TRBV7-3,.,CASSLRDRGNEQFF,TGTGCCAGCAGCTTAAGGGACAGGGGCAATGAGCAGTTCTTC
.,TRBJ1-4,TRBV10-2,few,CASRRGFDEKLFF,TGCGCCAGCCGTAGGGGCTTTGATGAAAAACTGTTTTTT
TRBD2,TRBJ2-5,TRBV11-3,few,CASSLGRGALQYF,TGTGCCAGCAGCTTAGGGCGGGGGGCTCTCCAGTACTTC
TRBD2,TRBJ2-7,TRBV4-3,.,CASSQGRAGGSYEQYF,TGCGCCAGCAGCCAAGGGAGAGCGGGGGGCTCCTACGAGCAGTACTTC
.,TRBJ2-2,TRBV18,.,CASSYRDTTGELFF,TGTGCCAGCTCATACCGGGACACCACCGGGGAGCTGTTTTTT
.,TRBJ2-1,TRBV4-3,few,CASSQRLNEQFF,TGCGCCAGCAGCCAGAGACTCAATGAGCAGTTCTTC
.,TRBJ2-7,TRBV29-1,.,CSVEGAGPGEQYF,TGCAGCGTTGAGGGGGCAGGTCCTGGCGAGCAGTACTTC
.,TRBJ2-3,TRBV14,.,CASSQSGQGLTLDTQYF,TGTGCCAGCAGCCAAAGCGGTCAGGGGCTTACCCTCGATACGCAGTATTTT
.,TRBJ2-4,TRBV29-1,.,CSGRTGSGNIQYF,TGCAGCGGAAGAACAGGGTCGGGAAACATTCAGTACTTC
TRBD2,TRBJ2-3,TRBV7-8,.,CASSKSGAHTDTQYF,TGTGCCAGCAGTAAGAGCGGGGCCCACACAGATACGCAGTATTTT
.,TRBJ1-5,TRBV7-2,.,CASSLSQSGNQPQHF,TGTGCCAGCAGCTTAAGTCAGTCAGGCAATCAGCCCCAGCATTTT
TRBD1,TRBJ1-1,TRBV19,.,CASSIFSRGEAFF,TGTGCCAGTAGTATCTTTTCCAGGGGGGAAGCTTTCTTT
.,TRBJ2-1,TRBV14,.,CASSHLYRSGAGGNEQFF,TGTGCCAGCAGCCACCTCTATCGTTCAGGGGCCGGTGGCAATGAGCAGTTCTTC
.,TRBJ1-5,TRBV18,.,CASSPIHRDINQPQHF,TGTGCCAGCTCACCAATACATCGGGACATAAATCAGCCCCAGCATTTT
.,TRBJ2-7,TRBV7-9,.,CASSLVSHDSSTTYEQYF,TGTGCCAGCAGCTTAGTCTCCCACGACAGCAGTACGACCTACGAGCAGTACTTC
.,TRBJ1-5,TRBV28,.,CASSSSQGTGNQPQHF,TGTGCCAGCAGTTCATCACAGGGTACGGGCAATCAGCCCCAGCACTTT
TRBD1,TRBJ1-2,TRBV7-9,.,CASSWDRDGYTF,TGTGCCAGCAGCTGGGACAGGGATGGCTACACCTTC
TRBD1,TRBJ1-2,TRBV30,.,CAWSDRGLPYGYTF,TGTGCCTGGAGTGACAGGGGCCTTCCCTATGGCTACACCTTC
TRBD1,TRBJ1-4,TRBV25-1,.,CASSEGQGWEKLFF,TGTGCCAGCAGTGAAGGACAGGGTTGGGAAAAACTGTTTTTT
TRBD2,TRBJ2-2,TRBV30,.,CARTGTSNTGELFF,TGTGCCCGAACCGGGACTAGCAACACCGGGGAGCTGTTTTTT
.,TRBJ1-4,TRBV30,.,CAWSVGDRMFF,TGTGCCTGGAGTGTGGGTGACAGGATGTTTTTT
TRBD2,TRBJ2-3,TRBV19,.,CASSMLAADTQYF,TGTGCCAGTAGTATGCTAGCGGCAGATACGCAGTATTTT
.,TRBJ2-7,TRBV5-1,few,CASSLEQGSYEQYF,TGCGCCAGTAGCTTAGAACAGGGATCTTACGAGCAGTACTTC
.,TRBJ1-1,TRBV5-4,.,CASSPVNTEAFF,TGTGCCAGCAGCCCGGTGAACACTGAAGCTTTCTTT
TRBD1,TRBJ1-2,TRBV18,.,CASSPKEGAFQYYGYTF,TGTGCCAGCTCACCAAAAGAGGGGGCGTTTCAGTACTATGGCTACACCTTC